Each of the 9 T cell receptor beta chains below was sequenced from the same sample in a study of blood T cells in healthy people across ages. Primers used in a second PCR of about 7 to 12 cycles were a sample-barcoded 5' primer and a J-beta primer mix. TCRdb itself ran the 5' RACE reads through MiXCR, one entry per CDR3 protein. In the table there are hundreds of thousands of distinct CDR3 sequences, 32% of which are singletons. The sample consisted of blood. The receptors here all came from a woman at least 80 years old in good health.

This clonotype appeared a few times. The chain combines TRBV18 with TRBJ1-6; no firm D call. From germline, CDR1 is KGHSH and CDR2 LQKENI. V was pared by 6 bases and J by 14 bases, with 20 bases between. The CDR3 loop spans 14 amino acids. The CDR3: CASSLVGREEALHF. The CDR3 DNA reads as TGTGCCAGCTCGTTGGTAGGTCGGGAGGAGGCCCTCCACTTT.

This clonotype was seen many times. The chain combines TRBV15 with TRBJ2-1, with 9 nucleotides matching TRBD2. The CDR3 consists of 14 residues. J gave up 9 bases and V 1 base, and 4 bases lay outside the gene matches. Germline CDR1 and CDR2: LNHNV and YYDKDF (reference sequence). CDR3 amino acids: CATSRGGLAFEQFF. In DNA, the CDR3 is TGTGCCACCAGCAGAGGGGGACTAGCATTTGAGCAGTTCTTC.

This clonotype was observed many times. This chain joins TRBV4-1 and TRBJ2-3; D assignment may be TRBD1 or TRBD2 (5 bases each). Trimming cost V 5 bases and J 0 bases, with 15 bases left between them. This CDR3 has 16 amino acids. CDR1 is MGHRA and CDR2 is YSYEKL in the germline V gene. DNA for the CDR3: TGCGCCAGCAGCTCTACGGGACCATCTAGCACAGATACGCAGTATTTT. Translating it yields CASSSTGPSSTDTQYF.

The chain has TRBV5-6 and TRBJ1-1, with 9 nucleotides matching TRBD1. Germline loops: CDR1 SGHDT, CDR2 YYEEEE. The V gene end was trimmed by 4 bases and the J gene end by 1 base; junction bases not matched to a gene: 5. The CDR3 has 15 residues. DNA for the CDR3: TGTGCCAGCAGCAACAGGGACAGGGCGAACACTGAAGCTTTCTTT. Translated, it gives CASSNRDRANTEAFF.

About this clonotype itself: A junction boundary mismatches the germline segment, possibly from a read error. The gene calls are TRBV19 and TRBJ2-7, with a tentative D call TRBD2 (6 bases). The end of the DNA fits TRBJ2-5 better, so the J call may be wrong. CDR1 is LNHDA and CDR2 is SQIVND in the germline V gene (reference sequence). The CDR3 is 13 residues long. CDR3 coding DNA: TGTGCCAGGAGTAACGGGAGTCGGAAGACCCAGTACTTC. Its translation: CARSNGSRKTQYF.

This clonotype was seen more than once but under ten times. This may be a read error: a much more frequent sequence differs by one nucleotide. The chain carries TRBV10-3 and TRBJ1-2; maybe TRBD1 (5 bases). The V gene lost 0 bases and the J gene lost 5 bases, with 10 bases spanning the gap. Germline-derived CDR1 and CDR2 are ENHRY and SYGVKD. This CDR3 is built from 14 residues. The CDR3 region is CAISESMGTYGYTF. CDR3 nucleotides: TGTGCCATCAGTGAGTCGATGGGGACTTATGGCTACACCTTC.

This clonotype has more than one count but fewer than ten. CDR3 sequence reads: CASSSSGGADTEAFF. In nucleotides, the CDR3 is TGTGCCAGCAGCTCGTCAGGGGGCGCCGACACTGAAGCTTTCTTT. The genes are TRBV5-6 and TRBJ1-1, with 8 bases identical to TRBD1. V shed 3 bases and J 3 bases; nucleotides not matched to a gene: 7. This CDR3 spans 15 amino acids. The germline CDR1 and CDR2 sequences are SGHDT and YYEEEE.

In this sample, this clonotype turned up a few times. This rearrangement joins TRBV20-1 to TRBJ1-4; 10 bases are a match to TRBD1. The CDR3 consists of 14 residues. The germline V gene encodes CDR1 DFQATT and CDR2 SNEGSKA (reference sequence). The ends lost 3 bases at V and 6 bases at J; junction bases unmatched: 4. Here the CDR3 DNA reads TGCAGTGCTAGGCGAGGACAGGGGGATGAAAAACTGTTTTTT. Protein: CSARRGQGDEKLFF.

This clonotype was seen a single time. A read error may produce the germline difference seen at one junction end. The CDR3 is CTSSVEAAALNEQYF. The DNA of the CDR3 is TGTACCAGCAGCGTAGAGGCGGCAGCCCTCAATGAGCAGTACTTC. The J gene is TRBJ2-7, the V gene TRBV9; D is uncertain. This CDR3 is built from 15 residues. Germline CDR1 is SGDLS and CDR2 is YYNGEE.